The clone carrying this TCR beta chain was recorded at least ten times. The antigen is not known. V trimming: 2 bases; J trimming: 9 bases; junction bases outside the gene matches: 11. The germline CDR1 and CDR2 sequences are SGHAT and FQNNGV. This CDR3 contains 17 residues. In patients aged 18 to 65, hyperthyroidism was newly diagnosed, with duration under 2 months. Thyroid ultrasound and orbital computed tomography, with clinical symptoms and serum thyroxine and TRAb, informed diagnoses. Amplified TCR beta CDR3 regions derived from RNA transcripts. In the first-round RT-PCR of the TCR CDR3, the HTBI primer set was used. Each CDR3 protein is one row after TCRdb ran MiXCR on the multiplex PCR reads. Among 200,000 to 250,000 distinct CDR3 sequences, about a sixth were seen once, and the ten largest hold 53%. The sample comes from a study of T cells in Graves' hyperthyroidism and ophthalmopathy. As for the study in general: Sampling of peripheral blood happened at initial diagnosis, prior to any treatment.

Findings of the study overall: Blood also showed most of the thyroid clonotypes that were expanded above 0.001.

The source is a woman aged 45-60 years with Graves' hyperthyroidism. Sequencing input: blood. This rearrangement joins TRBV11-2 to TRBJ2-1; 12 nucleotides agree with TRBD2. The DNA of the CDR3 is TGTGCCAGCAGCTTAAAGTGGCCTAGCGGGAGGGCCGGTGAGCAGTTCTTC. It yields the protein CASSLKWPSGRAGEQFF.